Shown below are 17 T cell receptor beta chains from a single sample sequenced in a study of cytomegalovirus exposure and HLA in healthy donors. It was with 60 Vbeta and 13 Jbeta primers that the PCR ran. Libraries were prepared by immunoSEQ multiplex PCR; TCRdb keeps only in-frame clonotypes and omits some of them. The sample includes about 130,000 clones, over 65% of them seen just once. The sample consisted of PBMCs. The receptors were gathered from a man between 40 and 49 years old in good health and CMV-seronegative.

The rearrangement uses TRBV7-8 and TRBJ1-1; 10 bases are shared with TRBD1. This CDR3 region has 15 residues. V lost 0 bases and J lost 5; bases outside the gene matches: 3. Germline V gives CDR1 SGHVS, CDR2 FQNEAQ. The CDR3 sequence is CASSLAGQGRTEAFF. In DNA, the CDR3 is TGTGCCAGCAGCTTAGCGGGACAGGGGAGAACTGAAGCTTTCTTT.

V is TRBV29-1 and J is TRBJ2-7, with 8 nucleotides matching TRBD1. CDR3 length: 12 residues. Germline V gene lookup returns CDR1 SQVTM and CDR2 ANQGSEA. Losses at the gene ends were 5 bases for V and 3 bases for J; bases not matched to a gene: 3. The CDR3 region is CSVQGAFYEQYF. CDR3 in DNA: TGCAGCGTTCAGGGGGCTTTCTACGAGCAGTACTTC.

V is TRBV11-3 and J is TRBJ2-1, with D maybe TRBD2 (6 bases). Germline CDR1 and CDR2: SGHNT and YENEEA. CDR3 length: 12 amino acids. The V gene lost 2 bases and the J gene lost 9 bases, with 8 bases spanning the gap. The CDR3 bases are TGTGCCAGCAGCTTATCCGGGGGTGAGCAGTTCTTC. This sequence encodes CASSLSGGEQFF.

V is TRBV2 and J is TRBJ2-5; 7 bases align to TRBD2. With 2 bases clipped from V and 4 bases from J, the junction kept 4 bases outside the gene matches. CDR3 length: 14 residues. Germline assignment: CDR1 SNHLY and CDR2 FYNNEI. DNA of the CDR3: TGTGCCAGCAGTGAAAGGACTAGAGGAGAGACCCAGTACTTC. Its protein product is CASSERTRGETQYF.

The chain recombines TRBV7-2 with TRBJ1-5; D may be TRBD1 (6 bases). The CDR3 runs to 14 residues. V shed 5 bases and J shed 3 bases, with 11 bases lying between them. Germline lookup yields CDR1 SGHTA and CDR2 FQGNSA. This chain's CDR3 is CASSPTGPNQPQHF. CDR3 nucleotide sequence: TGTGCCAGCAGCCCTACAGGGCCCAATCAGCCCCAGCATTTT.

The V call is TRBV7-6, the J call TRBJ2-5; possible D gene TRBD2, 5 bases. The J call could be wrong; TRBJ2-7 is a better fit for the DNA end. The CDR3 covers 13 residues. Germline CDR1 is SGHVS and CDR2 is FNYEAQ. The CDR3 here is CASSPERGYEQYF. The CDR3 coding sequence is TGTGCCAGCAGCCCAGAGAGAGGGTACGAGCAGTACTTC.

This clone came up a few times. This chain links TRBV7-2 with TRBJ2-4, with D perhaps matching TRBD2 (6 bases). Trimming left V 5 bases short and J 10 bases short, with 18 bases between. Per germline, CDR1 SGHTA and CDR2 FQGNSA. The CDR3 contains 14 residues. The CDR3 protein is CASSPRPAGSIQYF. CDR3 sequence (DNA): TGTGCCAGCAGCCCCCGTCCCGCGGGGTCTATTCAGTACTTC.

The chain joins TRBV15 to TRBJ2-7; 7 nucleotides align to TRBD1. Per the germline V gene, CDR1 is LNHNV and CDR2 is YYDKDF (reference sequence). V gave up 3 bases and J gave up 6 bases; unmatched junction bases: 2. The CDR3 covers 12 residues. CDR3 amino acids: CATSSNRGEQYF. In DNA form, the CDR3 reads TGTGCCACCAGCAGTAACAGGGGCGAGCAGTACTTC.

The CDR3 protein is CASSLGGGPNEKLFF. In DNA, the CDR3 is TGTGCCAGCAGCCTAGGGGGGGGCCCTAATGAAAAACTGTTTTTT. The gene calls are TRBV9 and TRBJ1-4; D perhaps matches TRBD1 (6 bases). CDR1 and CDR2 from the germline V gene are SGDLS and YYNGEE. Between the trimmed V and J ends, which lost 4 bases and 3 bases, there was a span of 13 bases. CDR3 length: 15 residues.

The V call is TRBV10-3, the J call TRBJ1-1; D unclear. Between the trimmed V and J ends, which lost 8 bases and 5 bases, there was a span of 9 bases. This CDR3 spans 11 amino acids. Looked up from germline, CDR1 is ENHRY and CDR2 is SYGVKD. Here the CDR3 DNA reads TGTGCCATCTTTGGGGAGACTGAAGCTTTCTTT. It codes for CAIFGETEAFF.

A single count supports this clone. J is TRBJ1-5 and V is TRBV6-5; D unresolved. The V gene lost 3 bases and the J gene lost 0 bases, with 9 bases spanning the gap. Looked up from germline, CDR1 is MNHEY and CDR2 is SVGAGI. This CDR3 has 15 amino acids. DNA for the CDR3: TGTGCCAGCAGTTATATTGCGGGTAGCAATCAGCCCCAGCATTTT. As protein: CASSYIAGSNQPQHF.

The CDR3, as DNA: TGCAGCGGTGGACAGGCCTACGAGCAGTACTTC. Amino acid sequence: CSGGQAYEQYF. The chain couples TRBV29-1 to TRBJ2-7; TRBD1 aligns across 7 bases. With 7 bases clipped from V and 2 bases from J, the junction kept 2 bases outside the gene matches. The CDR3 runs 11 residues. The V gene's germline CDR1 is SQVTM and CDR2 ANQGSEA.

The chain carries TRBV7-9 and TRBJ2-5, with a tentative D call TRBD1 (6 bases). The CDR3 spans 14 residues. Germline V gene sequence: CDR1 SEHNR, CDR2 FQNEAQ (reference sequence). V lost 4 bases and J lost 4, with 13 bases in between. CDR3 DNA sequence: TGTGCCAGCAGCTCGGACAGTGGGTTAGAGACCCAGTACTTC. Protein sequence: CASSSDSGLETQYF.

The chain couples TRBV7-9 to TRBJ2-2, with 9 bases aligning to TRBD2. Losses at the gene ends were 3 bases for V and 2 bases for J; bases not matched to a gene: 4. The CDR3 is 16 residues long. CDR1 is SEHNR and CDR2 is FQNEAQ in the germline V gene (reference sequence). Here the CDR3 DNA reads TGTGCCAGCAGCTTTTGGCTAGCGGGAAACACCGGGGAGCTGTTTTTT. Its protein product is CASSFWLAGNTGELFF. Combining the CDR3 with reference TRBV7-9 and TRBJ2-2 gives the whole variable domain DTGVSQNPRHKITKRGQNVTFRCDPISEHNRLYWYRQTLGQGPEFLTYFQNEAQLEKSRLLSDRFSAERPKGSFSTLEIQRTEQGDSAMYLCASSFWLAGNTGELFFGEGSRLTVL.

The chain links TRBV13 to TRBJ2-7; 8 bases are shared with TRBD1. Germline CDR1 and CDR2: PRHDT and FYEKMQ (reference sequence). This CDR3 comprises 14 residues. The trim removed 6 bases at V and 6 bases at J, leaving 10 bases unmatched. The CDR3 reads CASRLQGAPCEQYF. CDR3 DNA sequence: TGTGCCAGCAGATTGCAGGGGGCGCCCTGCGAGCAGTACTTC.

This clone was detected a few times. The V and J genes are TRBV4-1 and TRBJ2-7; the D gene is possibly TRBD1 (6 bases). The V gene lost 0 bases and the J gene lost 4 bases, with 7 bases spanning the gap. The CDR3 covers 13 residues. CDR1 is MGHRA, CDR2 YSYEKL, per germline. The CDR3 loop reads CASSQDQGYEQYF. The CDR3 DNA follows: TGCGCCAGCAGCCAAGATCAGGGGTACGAGCAGTACTTC.

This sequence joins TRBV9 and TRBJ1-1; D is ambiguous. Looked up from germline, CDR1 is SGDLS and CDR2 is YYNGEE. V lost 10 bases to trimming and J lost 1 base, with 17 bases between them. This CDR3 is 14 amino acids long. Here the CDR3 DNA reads TGTGCCGGAATTATAAAGCAGGAGAACACTGAAGCTTTCTTT. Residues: CAGIIKQENTEAFF.